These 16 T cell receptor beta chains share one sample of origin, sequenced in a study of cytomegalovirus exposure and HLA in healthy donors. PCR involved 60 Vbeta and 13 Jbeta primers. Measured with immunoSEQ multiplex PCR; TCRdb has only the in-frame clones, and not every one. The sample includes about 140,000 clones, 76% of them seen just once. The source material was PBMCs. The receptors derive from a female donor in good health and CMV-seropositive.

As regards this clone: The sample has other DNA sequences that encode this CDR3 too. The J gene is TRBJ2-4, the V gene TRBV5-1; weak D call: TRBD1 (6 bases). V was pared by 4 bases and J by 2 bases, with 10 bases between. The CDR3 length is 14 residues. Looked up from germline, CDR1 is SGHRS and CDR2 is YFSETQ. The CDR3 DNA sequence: TGCGCCAGCAGCCCAGACAGGTCCAAAAACATTCAGTACTTC. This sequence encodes CASSPDRSKNIQYF.

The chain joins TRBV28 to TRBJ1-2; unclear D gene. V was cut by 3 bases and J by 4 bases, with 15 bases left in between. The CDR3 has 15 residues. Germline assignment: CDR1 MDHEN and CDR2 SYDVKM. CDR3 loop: CASSFLRESSYGYTF. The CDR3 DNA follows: TGTGCCAGCAGTTTTTTGAGGGAAAGTTCCTATGGCTACACCTTC.

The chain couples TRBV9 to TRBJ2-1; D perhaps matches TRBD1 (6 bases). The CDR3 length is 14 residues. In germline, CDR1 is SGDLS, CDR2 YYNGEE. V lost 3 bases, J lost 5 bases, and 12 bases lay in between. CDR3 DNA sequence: TGTGCCAGCAGCGCCAGGGACATTGACAATGAGCAGTTCTTC. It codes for CASSARDIDNEQFF. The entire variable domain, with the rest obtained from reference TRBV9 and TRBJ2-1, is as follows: DSGVTQTPKHLITATGQRVTLRCSPRSGDLSVYWYQQSLDQGLQFLIQYYNGEERAKGNILERFSAQQFPDLHSELNLSSLELGDSALYFCASSARDIDNEQFFGPGTRLTVL.

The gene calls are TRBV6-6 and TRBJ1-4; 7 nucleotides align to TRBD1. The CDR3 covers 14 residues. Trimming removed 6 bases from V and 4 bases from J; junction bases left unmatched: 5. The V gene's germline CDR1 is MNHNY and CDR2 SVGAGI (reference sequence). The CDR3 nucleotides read TGTGCCAGCAGGCCAGGGGGTCTTAATGAAAAACTGTTTTTT. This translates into CASRPGGLNEKLFF.

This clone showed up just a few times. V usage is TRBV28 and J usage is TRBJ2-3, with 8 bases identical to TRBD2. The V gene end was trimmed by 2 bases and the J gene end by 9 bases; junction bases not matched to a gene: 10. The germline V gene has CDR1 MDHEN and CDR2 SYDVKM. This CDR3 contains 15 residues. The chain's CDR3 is CASSLGGLVFSTQYF. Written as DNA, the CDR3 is TGTGCCAGCAGTTTAGGGGGACTAGTTTTCTCGACGCAGTATTTT.

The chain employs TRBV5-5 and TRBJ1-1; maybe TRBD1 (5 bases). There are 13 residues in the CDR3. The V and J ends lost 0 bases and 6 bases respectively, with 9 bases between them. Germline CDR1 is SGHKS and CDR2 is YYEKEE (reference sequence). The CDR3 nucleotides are TGTGCCAGCAGCTTGGAATGGGGCGCTGAAGCTTTCTTT. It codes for CASSLEWGAEAFF.

DNA for the CDR3: TGTGCCACCAGCAGAGAACCCGGGACAGGGAGGACGGAGACCCAGTACTTC. This encodes CATSREPGTGRTETQYF. V gene TRBV15 combines with J gene TRBJ2-5; TRBD1 agrees at 9 bases. The length of the CDR3 is 17 residues. Trimming at V came to 0 bases and at J to 5 bases, leaving 10 bases not matched to a gene. Germline CDR1 LNHNV, CDR2 YYDKDF (reference sequence).

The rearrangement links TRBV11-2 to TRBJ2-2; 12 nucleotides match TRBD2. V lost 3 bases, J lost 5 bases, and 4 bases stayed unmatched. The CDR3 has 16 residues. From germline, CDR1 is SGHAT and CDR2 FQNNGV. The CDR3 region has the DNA TGTGCCAGCAGCTTGGAACTAGCGGGAGGAACCGGGGAGCTGTTTTTT. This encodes CASSLELAGGTGELFF.

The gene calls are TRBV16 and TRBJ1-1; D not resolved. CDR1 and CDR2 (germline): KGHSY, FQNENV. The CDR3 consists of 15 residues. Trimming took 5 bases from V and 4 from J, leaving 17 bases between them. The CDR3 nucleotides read TGTGCCAGCAGCAATTCCGCGACAAACCCCACTGAAGCTTTCTTT. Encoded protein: CASSNSATNPTEAFF.

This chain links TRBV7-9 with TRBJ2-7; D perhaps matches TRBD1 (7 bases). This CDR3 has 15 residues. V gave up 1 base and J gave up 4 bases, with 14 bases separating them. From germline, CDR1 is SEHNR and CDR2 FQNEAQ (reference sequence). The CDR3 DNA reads TGTGCCAGCAGCTTAGATGCGGAGGGGGCGTACGAGCAGTACTTC. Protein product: CASSLDAEGAYEQYF. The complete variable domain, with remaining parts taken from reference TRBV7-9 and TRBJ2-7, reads DTGVSQNPRHKITKRGQNVTFRCDPISEHNRLYWYRQTLGQGPEFLTYFQNEAQLEKSRLLSDRFSAERPKGSFSTLEIQRTEQGDSAMYLCASSLDAEGAYEQYFGPGTRLTVT.

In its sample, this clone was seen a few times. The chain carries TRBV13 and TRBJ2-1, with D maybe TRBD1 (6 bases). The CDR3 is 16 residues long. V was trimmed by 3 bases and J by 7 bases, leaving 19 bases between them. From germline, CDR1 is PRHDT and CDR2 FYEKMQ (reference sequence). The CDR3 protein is CASSLERTGRVNEQFF. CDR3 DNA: TGTGCCAGCAGCTTGGAGAGAACAGGGCGGGTAAATGAGCAGTTCTTC.

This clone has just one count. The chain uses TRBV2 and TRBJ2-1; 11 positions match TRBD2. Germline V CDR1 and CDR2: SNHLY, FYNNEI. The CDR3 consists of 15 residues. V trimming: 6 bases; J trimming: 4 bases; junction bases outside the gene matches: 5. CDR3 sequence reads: CASSMVAGGYNEQFF. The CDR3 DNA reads TGTGCCAGCAGCATGGTAGCGGGAGGGTACAATGAGCAGTTCTTC. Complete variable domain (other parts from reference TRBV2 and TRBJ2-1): EPEVTQTPSHQVTQMGQEVILRCVPISNHLYFYWYRQILGQKVEFLVSFYNNEISEKSEIFDDQFSVERPDGSNFTLKIRSTKLEDSAMYFCASSMVAGGYNEQFFGPGTRLTVL.

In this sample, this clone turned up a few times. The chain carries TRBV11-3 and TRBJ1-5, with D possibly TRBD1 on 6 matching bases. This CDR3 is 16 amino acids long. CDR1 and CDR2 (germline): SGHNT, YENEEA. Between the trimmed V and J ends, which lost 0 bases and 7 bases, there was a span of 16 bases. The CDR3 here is CASSLDPSGGRQPQHF. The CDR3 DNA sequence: TGTGCCAGCAGCTTAGATCCGTCGGGGGGCCGACAGCCCCAGCATTTT.

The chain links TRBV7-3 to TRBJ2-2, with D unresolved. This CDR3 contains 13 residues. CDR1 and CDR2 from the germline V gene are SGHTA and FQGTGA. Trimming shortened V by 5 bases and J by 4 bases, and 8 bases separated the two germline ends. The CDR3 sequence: CASSLESTGELFF. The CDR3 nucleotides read TGTGCCAGCAGCCTCGAGAGCACCGGGGAGCTGTTTTTT.

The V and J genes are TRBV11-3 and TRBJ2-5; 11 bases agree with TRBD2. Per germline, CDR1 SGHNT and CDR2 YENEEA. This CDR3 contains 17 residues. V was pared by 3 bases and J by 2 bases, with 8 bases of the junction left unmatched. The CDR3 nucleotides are TGTGCCAGCAGCTTGGGCGGAGGGACTAGCGGACAAGAGACCCAGTACTTC. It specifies CASSLGGGTSGQETQYF.

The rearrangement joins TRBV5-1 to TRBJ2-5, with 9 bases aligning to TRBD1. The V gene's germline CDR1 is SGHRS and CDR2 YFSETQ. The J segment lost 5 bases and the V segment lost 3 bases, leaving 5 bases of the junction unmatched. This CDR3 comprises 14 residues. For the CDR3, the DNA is TGCGCCAGCAGCTCTGGGGACAGGGCTGAGACCCAGTACTTC. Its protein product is CASSSGDRAETQYF.